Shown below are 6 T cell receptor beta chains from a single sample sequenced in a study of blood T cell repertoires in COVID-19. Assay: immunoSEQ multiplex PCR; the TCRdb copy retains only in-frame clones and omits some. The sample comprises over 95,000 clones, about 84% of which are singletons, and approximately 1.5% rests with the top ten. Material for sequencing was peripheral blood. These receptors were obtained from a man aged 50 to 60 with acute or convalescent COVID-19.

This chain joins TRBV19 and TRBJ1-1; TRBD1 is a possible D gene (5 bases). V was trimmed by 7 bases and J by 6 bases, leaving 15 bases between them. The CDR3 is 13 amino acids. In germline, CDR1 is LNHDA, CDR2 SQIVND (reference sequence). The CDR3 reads CASTEGTRAEAFF. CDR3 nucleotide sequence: TGTGCCAGTACCGAGGGGACTCGGGCTGAAGCTTTCTTT.

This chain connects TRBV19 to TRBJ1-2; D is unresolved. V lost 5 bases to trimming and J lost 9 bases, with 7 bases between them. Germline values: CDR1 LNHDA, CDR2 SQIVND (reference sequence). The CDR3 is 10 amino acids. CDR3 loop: CASSSRSYTF. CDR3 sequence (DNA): TGTGCCAGTAGTTCCCGTAGCTACACCTTC.

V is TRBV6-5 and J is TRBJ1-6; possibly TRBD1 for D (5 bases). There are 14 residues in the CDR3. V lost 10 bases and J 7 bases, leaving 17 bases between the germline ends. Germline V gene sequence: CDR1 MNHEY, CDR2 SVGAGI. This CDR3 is CATQPPGGNSPLHF. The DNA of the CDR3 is TGTGCCACCCAACCGCCTGGGGGGAATTCACCCCTCCACTTT.

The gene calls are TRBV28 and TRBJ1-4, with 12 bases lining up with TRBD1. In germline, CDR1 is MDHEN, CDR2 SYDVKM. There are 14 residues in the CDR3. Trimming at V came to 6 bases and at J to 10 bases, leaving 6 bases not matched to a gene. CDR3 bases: TGTGCCAGCAGCCGGGGACAGGGGGCTGTAAAACTGTTTTTT. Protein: CASSRGQGAVKLFF.

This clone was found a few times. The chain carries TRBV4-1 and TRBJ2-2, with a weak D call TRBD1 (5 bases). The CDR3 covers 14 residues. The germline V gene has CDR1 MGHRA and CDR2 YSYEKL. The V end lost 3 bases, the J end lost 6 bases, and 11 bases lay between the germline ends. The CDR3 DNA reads TGCGCCAGCAGCCAGGCAGGGTTACCCGGGGAGCTGTTTTTT. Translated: CASSQAGLPGELFF.

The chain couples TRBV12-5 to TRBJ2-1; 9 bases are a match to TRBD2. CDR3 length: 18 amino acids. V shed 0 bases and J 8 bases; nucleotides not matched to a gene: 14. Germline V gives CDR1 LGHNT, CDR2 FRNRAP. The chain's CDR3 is CASGLVHDGRGGTDEQFF. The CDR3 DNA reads TGTGCTAGTGGTTTGGTACATGACGGGCGGGGGGGCACGGATGAGCAGTTCTTC.